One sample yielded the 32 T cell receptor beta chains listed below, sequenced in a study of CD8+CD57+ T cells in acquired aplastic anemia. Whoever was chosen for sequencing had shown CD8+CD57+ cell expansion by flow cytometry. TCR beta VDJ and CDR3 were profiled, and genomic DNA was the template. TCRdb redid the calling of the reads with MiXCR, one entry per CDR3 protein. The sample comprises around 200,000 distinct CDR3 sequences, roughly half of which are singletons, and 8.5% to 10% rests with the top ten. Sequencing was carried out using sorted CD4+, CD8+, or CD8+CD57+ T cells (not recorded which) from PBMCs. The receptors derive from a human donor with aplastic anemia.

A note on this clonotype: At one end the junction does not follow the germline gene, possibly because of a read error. CDR3 sequence reads: CASSLSRSSEQYF. The CDR3 DNA sequence: TGTGCCAGCAGCTTATCCCGGTCCTCCGAGCAGTACTTC. The chain carries TRBV7-9 and TRBJ2-7; D uncertain. The germline V gene encodes CDR1 SEHNR and CDR2 FQNEAQ (reference sequence). The CDR3 consists of 13 residues.

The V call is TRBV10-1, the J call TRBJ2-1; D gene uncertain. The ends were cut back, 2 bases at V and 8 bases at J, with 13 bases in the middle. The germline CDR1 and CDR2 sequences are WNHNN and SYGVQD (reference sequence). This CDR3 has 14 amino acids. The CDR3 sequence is CASSETITMDEQFF. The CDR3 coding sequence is TGCGCCAGCAGTGAGACCATTACAATGGATGAGCAGTTCTTC.

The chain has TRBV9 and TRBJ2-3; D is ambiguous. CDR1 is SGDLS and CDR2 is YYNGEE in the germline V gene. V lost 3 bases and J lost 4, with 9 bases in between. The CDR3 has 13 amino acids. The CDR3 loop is CASSGNPADTQYF. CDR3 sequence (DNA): TGTGCCAGCAGCGGGAATCCGGCAGATACGCAGTATTTT. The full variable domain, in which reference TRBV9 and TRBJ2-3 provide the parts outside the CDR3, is DSGVTQTPKHLITATGQRVTLRCSPRSGDLSVYWYQQSLDQGLQFLIQYYNGEERAKGNILERFSAQQFPDLHSELNLSSLELGDSALYFCASSGNPADTQYFGPGTRLTVL.

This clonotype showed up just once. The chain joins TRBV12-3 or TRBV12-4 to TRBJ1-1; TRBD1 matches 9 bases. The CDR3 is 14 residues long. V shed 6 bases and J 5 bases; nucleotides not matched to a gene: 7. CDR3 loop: CASSPDRGGTEAFF. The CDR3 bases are TGTGCCAGCAGCCCGGACAGGGGCGGGACTGAAGCTTTCTTT.

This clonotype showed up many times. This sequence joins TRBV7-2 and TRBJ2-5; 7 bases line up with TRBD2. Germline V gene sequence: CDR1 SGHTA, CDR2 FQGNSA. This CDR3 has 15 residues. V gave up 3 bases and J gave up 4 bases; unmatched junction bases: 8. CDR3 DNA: TGTGCCAGCAGCTTGGGCGGCGGGAGAAGAGAGACCCAGTACTTC. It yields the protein CASSLGGGRRETQYF.

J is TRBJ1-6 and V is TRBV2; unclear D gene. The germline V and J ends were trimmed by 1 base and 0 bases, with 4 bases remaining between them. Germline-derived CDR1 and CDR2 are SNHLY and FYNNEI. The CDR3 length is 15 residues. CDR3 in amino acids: CASSEESSYNSPLHF. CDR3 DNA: TGTGCCAGCAGTGAAGAGAGCTCCTATAATTCACCCCTCCACTTT. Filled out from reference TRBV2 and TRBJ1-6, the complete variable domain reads EPEVTQTPSHQVTQMGQEVILRCVPISNHLYFYWYRQILGQKVEFLVSFYNNEISEKSEIFDDQFSVERPDGSNFTLKIRSTKLEDSAMYFCASSEESSYNSPLHFGNGTRLTVT.

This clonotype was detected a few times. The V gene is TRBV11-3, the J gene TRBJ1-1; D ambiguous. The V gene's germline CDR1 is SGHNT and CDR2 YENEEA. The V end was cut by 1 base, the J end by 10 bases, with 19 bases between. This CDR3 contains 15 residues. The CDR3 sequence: CASSLGAEVASRAFF. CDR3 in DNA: TGTGCCAGCAGCTTAGGGGCGGAAGTTGCCTCCAGAGCTTTCTTT.

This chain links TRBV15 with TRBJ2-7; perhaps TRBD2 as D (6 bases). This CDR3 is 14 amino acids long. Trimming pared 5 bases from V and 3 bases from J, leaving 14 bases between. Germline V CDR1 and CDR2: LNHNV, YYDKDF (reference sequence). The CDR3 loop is CATSAVWGGYEQYF. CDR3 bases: TGTGCCACCAGCGCGGTGTGGGGAGGCTACGAGCAGTACTTC.

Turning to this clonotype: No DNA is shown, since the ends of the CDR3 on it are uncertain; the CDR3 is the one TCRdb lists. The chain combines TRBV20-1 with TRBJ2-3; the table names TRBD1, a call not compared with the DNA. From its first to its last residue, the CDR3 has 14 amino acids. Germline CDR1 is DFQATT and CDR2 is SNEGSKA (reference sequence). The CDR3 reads CSARQPVGAGTHYF.

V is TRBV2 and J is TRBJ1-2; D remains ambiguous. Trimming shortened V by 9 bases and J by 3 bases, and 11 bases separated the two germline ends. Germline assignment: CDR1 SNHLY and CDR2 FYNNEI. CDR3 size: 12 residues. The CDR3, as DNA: TGTGCCAGTCTGACGGTGGACTATGGCTACACCTTC. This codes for CASLTVDYGYTF.

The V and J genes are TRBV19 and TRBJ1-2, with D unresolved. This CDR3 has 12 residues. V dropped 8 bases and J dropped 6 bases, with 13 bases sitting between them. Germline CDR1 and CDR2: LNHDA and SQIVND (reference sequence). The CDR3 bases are TGTGCCAGTTCCCGGGAGAGGCATGGCTACACCTTC. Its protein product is CASSRERHGYTF. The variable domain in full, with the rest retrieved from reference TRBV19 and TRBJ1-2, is DGGITQSPKYLFRKEGQNVTLSCEQNLNHDAMYWYRQDPGQGLRLIYYSQIVNDFQKGDIAEGYSVSREKKESFPLTVTSAQKNPTAFYLCASSRERHGYTFGSGTRLTVV.

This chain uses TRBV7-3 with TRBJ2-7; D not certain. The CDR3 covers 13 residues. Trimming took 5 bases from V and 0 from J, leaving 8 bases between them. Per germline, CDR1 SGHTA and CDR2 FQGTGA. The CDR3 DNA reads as TGTGCCAGCAGCCCCGCCCTCTCCTACGAGCAGTACTTC. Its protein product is CASSPALSYEQYF.

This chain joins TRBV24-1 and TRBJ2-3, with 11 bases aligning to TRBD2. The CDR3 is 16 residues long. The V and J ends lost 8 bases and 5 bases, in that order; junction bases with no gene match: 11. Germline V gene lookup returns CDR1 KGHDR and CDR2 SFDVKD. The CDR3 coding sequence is TGTGCCACCACTGAGGGTAGCGGGGGGGCAATAGATACGCAGTATTTT. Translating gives CATTEGSGGAIDTQYF.

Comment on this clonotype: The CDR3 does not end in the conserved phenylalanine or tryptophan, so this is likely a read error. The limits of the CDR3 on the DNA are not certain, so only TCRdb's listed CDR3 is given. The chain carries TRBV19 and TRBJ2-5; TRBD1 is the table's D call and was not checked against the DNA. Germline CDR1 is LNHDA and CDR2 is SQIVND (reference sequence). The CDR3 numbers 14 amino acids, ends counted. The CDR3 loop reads CASSSALGRDAPRL.

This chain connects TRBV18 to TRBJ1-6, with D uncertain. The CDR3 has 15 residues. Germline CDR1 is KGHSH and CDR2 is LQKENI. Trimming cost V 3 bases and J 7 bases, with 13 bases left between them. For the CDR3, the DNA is TGTGCCAGCTCACCCCAGGACTCCACAAATTCACCCCTCCACTTT. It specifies CASSPQDSTNSPLHF.

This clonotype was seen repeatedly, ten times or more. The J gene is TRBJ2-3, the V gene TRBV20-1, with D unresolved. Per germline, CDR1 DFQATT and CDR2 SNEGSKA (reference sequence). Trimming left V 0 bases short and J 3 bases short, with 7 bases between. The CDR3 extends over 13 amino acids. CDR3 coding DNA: TGCAGTGCTAGAGATGGAGTAACAGATACGCAGTATTTT. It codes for CSARDGVTDTQYF.

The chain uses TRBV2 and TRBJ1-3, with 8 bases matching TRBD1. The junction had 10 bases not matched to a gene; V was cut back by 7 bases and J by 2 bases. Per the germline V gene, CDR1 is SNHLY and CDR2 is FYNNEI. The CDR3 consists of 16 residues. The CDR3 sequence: CASKGQGRFAGNTIYF. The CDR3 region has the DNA TGTGCCAGCAAAGGACAGGGACGATTCGCTGGAAACACCATATATTTT.

CDR3 sequence: CASSVAGTGHSPLHF. The CDR3 region has the DNA TGTGCCAGCAGCGTAGCCGGGACAGGGCATTCACCCCTCCACTTT. The rearrangement uses TRBV9 and TRBJ1-6; 9 nucleotides agree with TRBD1. V trimming: 0 bases; J trimming: 8 bases; junction bases outside the gene matches: 3. This CDR3 region has 15 residues. The germline V gene encodes CDR1 SGDLS and CDR2 YYNGEE.

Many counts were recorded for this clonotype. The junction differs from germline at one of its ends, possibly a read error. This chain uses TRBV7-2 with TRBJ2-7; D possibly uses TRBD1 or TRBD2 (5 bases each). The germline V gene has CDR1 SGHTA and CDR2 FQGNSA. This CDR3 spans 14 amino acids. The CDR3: CASSPSYRDAQILF. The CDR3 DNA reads TGTGCCAGCAGCCCCTCATACCGGGACGCCCAAATCCTCTTC.

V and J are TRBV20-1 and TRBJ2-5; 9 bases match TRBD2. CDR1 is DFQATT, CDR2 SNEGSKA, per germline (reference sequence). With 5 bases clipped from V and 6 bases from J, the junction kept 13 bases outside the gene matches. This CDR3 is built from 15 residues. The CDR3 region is CSAPPGTSLDQTQYF. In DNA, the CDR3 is TGCAGTGCTCCGCCCGGGACTAGCCTCGATCAGACCCAGTACTTC.

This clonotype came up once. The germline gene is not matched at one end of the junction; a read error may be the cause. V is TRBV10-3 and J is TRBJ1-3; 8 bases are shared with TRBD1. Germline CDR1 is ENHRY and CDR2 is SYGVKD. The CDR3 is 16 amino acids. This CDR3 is CAISKSPGGYGNTIYF. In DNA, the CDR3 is TGCGCCATCAGTAAGTCTCCAGGGGGCTATGGAAACACCATATATTTT.

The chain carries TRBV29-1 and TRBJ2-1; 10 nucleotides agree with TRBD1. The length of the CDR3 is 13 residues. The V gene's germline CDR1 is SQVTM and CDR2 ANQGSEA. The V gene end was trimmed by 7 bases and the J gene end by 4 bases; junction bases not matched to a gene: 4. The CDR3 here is CSAGQGEYNEQFF. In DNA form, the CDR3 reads TGCAGCGCCGGACAGGGGGAGTACAATGAGCAGTTCTTC.

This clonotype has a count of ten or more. The CDR3 DNA follows: TGTGCCAGCAGCTTAAGAGGCCGCGGGGAGCTGTTTTTT. It is translated as CASSLRGRGELFF. This chain links TRBV7-9 with TRBJ2-2, with D unclear. This CDR3 spans 13 amino acids. Germline lookup yields CDR1 SEHNR and CDR2 FQNEAQ (reference sequence). Trimming removed 2 bases from V and 7 bases from J, with 8 bases in between.

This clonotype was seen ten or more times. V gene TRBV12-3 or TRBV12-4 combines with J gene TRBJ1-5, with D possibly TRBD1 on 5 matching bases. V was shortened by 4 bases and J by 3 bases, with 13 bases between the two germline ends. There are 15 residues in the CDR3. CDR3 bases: TGTGCCAGCAGTTCCGCGCAGGGATACAATCAGCCCCAGCATTTT. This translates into CASSSAQGYNQPQHF.

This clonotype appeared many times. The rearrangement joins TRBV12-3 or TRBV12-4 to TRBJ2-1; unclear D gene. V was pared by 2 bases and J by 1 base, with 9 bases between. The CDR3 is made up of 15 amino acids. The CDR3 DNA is TGTGCCAGCAGTTTATTCGGAACTTCCTACAATGAGCAGTTCTTC. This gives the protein CASSLFGTSYNEQFF.

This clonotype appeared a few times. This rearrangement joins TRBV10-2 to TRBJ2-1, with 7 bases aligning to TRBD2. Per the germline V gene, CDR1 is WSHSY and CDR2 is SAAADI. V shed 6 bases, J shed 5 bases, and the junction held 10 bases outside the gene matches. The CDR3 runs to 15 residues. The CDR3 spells CASRKGASGNNEQFF. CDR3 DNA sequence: TGCGCCAGCAGAAAAGGAGCTAGCGGCAACAATGAGCAGTTCTTC.

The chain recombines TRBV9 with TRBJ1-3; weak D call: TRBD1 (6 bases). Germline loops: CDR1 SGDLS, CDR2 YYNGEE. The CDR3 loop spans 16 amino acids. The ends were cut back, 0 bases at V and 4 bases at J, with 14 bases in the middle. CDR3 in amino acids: CASSVAFQGSGNTIYF. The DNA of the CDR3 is TGTGCCAGCAGCGTAGCTTTTCAGGGGTCGGGAAACACCATATATTTT.

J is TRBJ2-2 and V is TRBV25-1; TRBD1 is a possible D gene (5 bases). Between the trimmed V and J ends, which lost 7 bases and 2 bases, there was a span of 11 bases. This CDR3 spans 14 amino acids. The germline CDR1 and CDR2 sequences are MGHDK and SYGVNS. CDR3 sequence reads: CASTPTVNTGELFF. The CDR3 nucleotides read TGTGCCAGCACCCCGACAGTTAACACCGGGGAGCTGTTTTTT.

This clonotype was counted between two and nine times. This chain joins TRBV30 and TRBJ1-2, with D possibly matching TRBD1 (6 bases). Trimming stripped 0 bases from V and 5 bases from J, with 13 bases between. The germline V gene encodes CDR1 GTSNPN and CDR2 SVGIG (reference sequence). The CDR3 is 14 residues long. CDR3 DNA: TGTGCCTGGAGTGTTGCGGGGGCCCTATATGGCTACACCTTC. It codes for CAWSVAGALYGYTF.

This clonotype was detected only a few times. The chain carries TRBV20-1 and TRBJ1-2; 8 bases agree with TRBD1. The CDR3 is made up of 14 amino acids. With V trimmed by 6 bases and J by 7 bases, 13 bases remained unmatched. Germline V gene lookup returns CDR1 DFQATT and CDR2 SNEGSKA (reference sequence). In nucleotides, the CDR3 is TGCAGTGCCCCCCGGGACAGGTCGAGCGGTGGCTACACCTTC. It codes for CSAPRDRSSGGYTF.

The CDR3 sequence is CATSDPSGRGEQFF. CDR3 nucleotides: TGTGCCACCAGTGATCCTAGCGGGAGGGGGGAGCAGTTCTTC. This chain connects TRBV24-1 to TRBJ2-1, with 12 bases lining up with TRBD2. Germline CDR1 is KGHDR and CDR2 is SFDVKD. This CDR3 has 14 amino acids. The J segment lost 10 bases and the V segment lost 3 bases, leaving 3 bases of the junction unmatched.

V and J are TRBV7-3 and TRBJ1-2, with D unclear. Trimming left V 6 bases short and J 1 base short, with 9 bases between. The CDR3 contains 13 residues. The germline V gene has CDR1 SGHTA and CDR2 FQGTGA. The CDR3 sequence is CASSASSNYGYTF. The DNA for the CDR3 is TGTGCCAGCAGTGCGAGCAGTAACTATGGCTACACCTTC.